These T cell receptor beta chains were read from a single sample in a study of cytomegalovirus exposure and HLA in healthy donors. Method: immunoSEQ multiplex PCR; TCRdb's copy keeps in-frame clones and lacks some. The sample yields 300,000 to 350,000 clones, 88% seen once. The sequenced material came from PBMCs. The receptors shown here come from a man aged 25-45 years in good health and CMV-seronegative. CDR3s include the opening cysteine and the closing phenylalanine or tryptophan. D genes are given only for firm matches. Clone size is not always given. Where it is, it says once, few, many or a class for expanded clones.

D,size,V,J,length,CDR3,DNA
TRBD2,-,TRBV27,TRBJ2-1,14,CASSNSGGVPEQFF,TGTGCCAGCAGTAATAGCGGGGGGGTCCCTGAGCAGTTCTTC
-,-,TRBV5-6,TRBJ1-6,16,CASSLAVRDGRSPLHF,TGTGCCAGCAGCTTGGCGGTCAGGGATGGGCGTTCACCCCTCCACTTT
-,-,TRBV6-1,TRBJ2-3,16,CASSEGGNRAVDTQYF,TGTGCCAGCAGTGAAGGGGGTAACAGGGCAGTAGATACGCAGTATTTT
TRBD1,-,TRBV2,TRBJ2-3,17,CASSYTSRDRSTDTQYF,TGTGCCAGCAGTTACACCTCCCGGGACAGGTCGACAGATACGCAGTATTTT
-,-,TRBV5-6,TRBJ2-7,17,CASSSGVLPTGRYEQYF,TGTGCCAGCAGCTCGGGGGTGTTACCCACTGGGCGCTACGAGCAGTACTTC
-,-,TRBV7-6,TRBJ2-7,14,CASSLEVARGEQYF,TGTGCCAGCAGCTTAGAGGTGGCTAGGGGAGAGCAGTACTTC
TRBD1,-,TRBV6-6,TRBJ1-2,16,CASIPGQGNSNYGYTF,TGTGCCAGCATTCCAGGACAGGGAAACTCTAACTATGGCTACACCTTC
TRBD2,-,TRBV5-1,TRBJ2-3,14,CASSFGGGADTQYF,TGCGCCAGCAGCTTCGGCGGGGGAGCAGATACGCAGTATTTT
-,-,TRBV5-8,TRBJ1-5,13,CASSLRPGQPQHF,TGTGCCAGCAGCTTGCGGCCAGGGCAGCCCCAGCATTTT
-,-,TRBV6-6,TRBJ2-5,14,CASSSDWTEETQYF,TGTGCCAGCAGTTCAGATTGGACAGAAGAGACCCAGTACTTC
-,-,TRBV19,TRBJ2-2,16,CATARLGGANTGELFF,TGTGCCACCGCTCGACTGGGTGGCGCGAACACCGGGGAGCTGTTTTTT
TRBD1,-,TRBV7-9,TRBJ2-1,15,CASSPRQGTYNEQFF,TGTGCCAGCAGCCCCAGACAGGGGACCTACAATGAGCAGTTCTTC
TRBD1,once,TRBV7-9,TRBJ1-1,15,CASSPWTGLNTEAFF,TGTGCCAGCAGCCCGTGGACAGGACTGAACACTGAAGCTTTCTTT
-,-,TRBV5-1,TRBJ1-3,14,CASSRDSPGNTIYF,TGCGCCAGCAGTAGGGACTCCCCTGGAAACACCATATATTTT
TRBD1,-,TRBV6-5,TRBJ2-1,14,CASTPGQEYNEQFF,TGTGCCAGCACGCCGGGACAGGAATACAATGAGCAGTTCTTC
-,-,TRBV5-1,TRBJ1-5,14,CASSLDAGNQPQHF,TGCGCCAGCAGCTTGGATGCGGGAAATCAGCCCCAGCATTTT
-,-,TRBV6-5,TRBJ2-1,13,CASSLVRGAKQFF,TGTGCCAGCAGTCTAGTACGGGGGGCGAAGCAGTTCTTC
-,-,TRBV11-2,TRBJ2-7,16,CASSSFPSEGDYEQYF,TGTGCCAGCAGCTCATTTCCCTCCGAAGGGGACTACGAGCAGTACTTC
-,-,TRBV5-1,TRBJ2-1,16,CASSLTDIYSYNEQFF,TGCGCCAGCAGCTTGACAGATATCTACTCCTACAATGAGCAGTTCTTC
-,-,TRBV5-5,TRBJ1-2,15,CASGGKLTTNYGYTF,TGTGCCAGCGGAGGAAAACTGACCACTAACTATGGCTACACCTTC
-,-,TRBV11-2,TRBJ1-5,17,CASSLDPTEYSNQPQHF,TGTGCCAGCAGCTTAGACCCGACAGAATATAGCAATCAGCCCCAGCATTTT
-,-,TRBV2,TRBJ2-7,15,CASSAQGIPTDEQYF,TGTGCCAGCAGTGCACAGGGCATCCCTACTGACGAGCAGTACTTC
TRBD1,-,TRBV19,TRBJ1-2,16,CASSDARQGKRYGYTF,TGTGCCAGTAGTGACGCCCGACAGGGAAAGAGGTATGGCTACACCTTC
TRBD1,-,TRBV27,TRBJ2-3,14,CASSRTGRTDTQYF,TGTGCCAGCAGTCGGACAGGGCGCACAGATACGCAGTATTTT
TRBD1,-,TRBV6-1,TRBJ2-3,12,CASRGDSNTQYF,TGTGCCAGCAGGGGGGACAGTAATACGCAGTATTTT
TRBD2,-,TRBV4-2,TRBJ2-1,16,CASSQHGTSGHNEQFF,TGTGCCAGCAGCCAACATGGGACTAGCGGACACAATGAGCAGTTCTTC
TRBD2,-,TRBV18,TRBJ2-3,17,CASSPTSGGTRTDTQYF,TGTGCCAGCTCACCAACTAGCGGGGGCACTCGCACAGATACGCAGTATTTT
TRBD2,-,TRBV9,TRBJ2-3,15,CASSGERGGTDTQYF,TGTGCCAGCAGCGGGGAGCGGGGGGGCACAGATACGCAGTATTTT
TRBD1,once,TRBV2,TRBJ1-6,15,CASTKTGAGNSPLHF,TGTGCCAGCACCAAGACAGGGGCGGGTAATTCACCCCTCCACTTT
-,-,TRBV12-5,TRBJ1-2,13,CASGLPWAYGYTF,TGTGCTAGTGGTTTGCCCTGGGCCTATGGCTACACCTTC
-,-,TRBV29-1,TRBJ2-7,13,CSVVSWSSYEQYF,TGCAGCGTTGTAAGTTGGAGCTCCTACGAGCAGTACTTC
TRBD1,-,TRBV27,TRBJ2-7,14,CASSSGTGLREQYF,TGTGCCAGCAGCTCCGGGACAGGGTTACGCGAGCAGTACTTC
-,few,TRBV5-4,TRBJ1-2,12,CASSSGTNSYTF,TGTGCCAGCAGCTCCGGGACAAACAGCTACACCTTC
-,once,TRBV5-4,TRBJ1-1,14,CASARDNLNTEAFF,TGTGCCAGCGCCAGGGATAACCTGAACACTGAAGCTTTCTTT
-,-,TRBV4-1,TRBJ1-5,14,CASSQFVFGQPQHF,TGCGCCAGCAGCCAATTCGTCTTCGGTCAGCCCCAGCATTTT